The 23 T cell receptor beta chains below all came from one sample that was sequenced in a study of PD-L1 blockade in urothelial cancer. This sample's time point: peripheral blood 6 weeks after treatment start. The assay was immunoSEQ multiplex PCR, and TCRdb's table has in-frame clones only and misses some. Of 35,000 to 40,000 clones in the sample, around nine tenths were seen once. Sequenced material: PBMCs, taken around atezolizumab (anti-PD-L1) treatment. Receptors originate from a man aged 55 to 70 with urothelial cancer.

This chain uses TRBV5-4 with TRBJ1-1; no clear D. V was shortened by 10 bases and J by 7 bases, with 14 bases between the two germline ends. CDR3 length: 11 residues. CDR1 is SGHNT, CDR2 YYREEE, per germline (reference sequence). This chain's CDR3 is CAGTRGFEAFF. The DNA of the CDR3 is TGTGCCGGCACGAGAGGTTTTGAAGCTTTCTTT. The entire variable domain, with the rest obtained from reference TRBV5-4 and TRBJ1-1, is as follows: ETGVTQSPTHLIKTRGQQVTLRCSSQSGHNTVSWYQQALGQGPQFIFQYYREEENGRGNFPPRFSGLQFPNYSSELNVNALELDDSALYLCAGTRGFEAFFGQGTRLTVV.

The CDR3 region is CASARQGVRTDTQYF. The CDR3 region has the DNA TGTGCCAGCGCGAGACAGGGGGTAAGGACAGATACGCAGTATTTT. V and J are TRBV2 and TRBJ2-3; TRBD1 aligns across 9 bases. Germline-derived CDR1 and CDR2 are SNHLY and FYNNEI. This CDR3 has 15 residues. V shed 8 bases and J 3 bases; nucleotides not matched to a gene: 9.

The J gene is TRBJ2-1, the V gene TRBV18, with 10 bases matching TRBD1. Germline loops: CDR1 KGHSH, CDR2 LQKENI. The ends lost 4 bases at V and 4 bases at J; junction bases unmatched: 16. The CDR3 consists of 19 residues. CDR3 region: CASSRDRGSAYGVYNEQFF. DNA of the CDR3: TGTGCCAGCTCACGGGACAGGGGAAGCGCGTATGGGGTTTACAATGAGCAGTTCTTC.

The V gene is TRBV11-3, the J gene TRBJ2-5; TRBD1 aligns across 9 bases. The CDR3 has 14 residues. Trimming removed 5 bases from V and 2 bases from J; junction bases left unmatched: 3. CDR1 and CDR2 from the germline V gene are SGHNT and YENEEA. CDR3: CASSIGTGQETQYF. The CDR3, as DNA: TGTGCCAGCAGCATAGGGACAGGGCAAGAGACCCAGTACTTC.

V is TRBV29-1 and J is TRBJ2-3; D remains unclear. Between the trimmed V and J ends, which lost 1 base and 7 bases, there was a span of 6 bases. The CDR3 runs to 11 residues. From germline, CDR1 is SQVTM and CDR2 ANQGSEA. The CDR3 DNA sequence: TGCAGCGTTGAAGTCGCGAATACGCAGTATTTT. Translated, it gives CSVEVANTQYF.

The V and J genes are TRBV5-4 and TRBJ1-6; D may be TRBD1 (6 bases). The CDR3 runs 14 residues. Germline V gene lookup returns CDR1 SGHNT and CDR2 YYREEE (reference sequence). The V end lost 0 bases, the J end lost 7 bases, and 8 bases lay between the germline ends. As DNA, the CDR3 is TGTGCCAGCAGCTTGGGACAGGCCAATTCACCCCTCCACTTT. Its translation is CASSLGQANSPLHF.

The chain links TRBV7-9 to TRBJ1-2; 9 positions match TRBD1. V lost 2 bases and J lost 8; bases outside the gene matches: 9. In germline, CDR1 is SEHNR, CDR2 FQNEAQ (reference sequence). This CDR3 region has 15 residues. The CDR3 loop is CASSLIPTGGRGYTF. Written as DNA, the CDR3 is TGTGCCAGCAGCTTAATCCCGACAGGGGGGAGGGGCTACACCTTC.

This clone was observed once. The genes are TRBV7-2 and TRBJ2-7, with 9 positions matching TRBD2. J gave up 1 base and V 8 bases, and 6 bases lay outside the gene matches. The V gene's germline CDR1 is SGHTA and CDR2 FQGNSA. The CDR3 is 14 residues long. CDR3 nucleotide sequence: TGTGCCAGCCGCCGCGGGGGGGCTTCCTACGAGCAGTACTTC. Its protein is CASRRGGASYEQYF.

The rearrangement uses TRBV7-9 and TRBJ2-4; 9 bases are shared with TRBD2. The CDR3 is made up of 16 amino acids. The junction had 3 bases not matched to a gene; V was cut back by 3 bases and J by 0 bases. CDR1 SEHNR and CDR2 FQNEAQ come from the germline V gene (reference sequence). The CDR3 nucleotides read TGTGCCAGCAGCTTGACTAGCGGCTTAGCCAAAAACATTCAGTACTTC. It specifies CASSLTSGLAKNIQYF.

The V gene is TRBV27, the J gene TRBJ2-7, with TRBD2 identical over 7 bases. Germline-derived CDR1 and CDR2 are MNHEY and SMNVEV (reference sequence). The CDR3 runs to 14 residues. The trim removed 9 bases at V and 4 bases at J, leaving 12 bases unmatched. The CDR3 bases are TGTGCCAGTAACCCCGGACGGGGGGAGTACGAGCAGTACTTC. The encoded protein is CASNPGRGEYEQYF.

With regard to this clone: Because it lacks the conserved phenylalanine or tryptophan at the end, this CDR3 is likely a read error. It is unclear where the CDR3 begins or ends on the DNA, so no DNA is shown, and the CDR3 is as TCRdb lists it. This sequence joins TRBV5-1 and TRBJ1-4. Germline V gene sequence: CDR1 SGHRS, CDR2 YFSETQ. Ends included, the CDR3 has 9 residues. CDR3 residues: CASSARSPG.

The chain couples TRBV5-1 to TRBJ2-2, with D perhaps TRBD1 (6 bases). The CDR3 consists of 17 residues. The germline V gene has CDR1 SGHRS and CDR2 YFSETQ. V gave up 2 bases and J gave up 7 bases, with 21 bases separating them. This chain's CDR3 is CASSFGTWASFSGELFF. CDR3 DNA sequence: TGCGCCAGCAGCTTTGGGACATGGGCGTCGTTTAGCGGGGAGCTGTTTTTT.

V gene TRBV9 combines with J gene TRBJ1-2; no definite D call. Germline lookup yields CDR1 SGDLS and CDR2 YYNGEE. Trimming pared 0 bases from V and 8 bases from J, leaving 17 bases between. The CDR3 runs 15 residues. This chain's CDR3 is CASSVVGGAIQGYTF. CDR3 DNA sequence: TGTGCCAGCAGCGTAGTAGGCGGAGCTATACAAGGCTACACCTTC.

This clone came up once. The rearrangement uses TRBV9 and TRBJ2-7; D may be TRBD1 (5 bases). Trimming removed 3 bases at V and 2 bases at J, with 12 bases between. Germline V gene sequence: CDR1 SGDLS, CDR2 YYNGEE. This CDR3 spans 14 amino acids. CDR3 sequence: CASSGGPQAYEQYF. The CDR3 DNA reads TGTGCCAGCAGCGGGGGCCCTCAAGCCTACGAGCAGTACTTC.

V gene TRBV6-5 combines with J gene TRBJ2-5; TRBD1 matches at 11 bases. Germline V gene lookup returns CDR1 MNHEY and CDR2 SVGAGI. The junction had 8 bases not matched to a gene; V was cut back by 7 bases and J by 7 bases. The CDR3 totals 14 residues. The CDR3 protein is CASKDRGPIGTQYF. The DNA for the CDR3 is TGTGCCAGCAAGGACAGGGGGCCTATTGGGACCCAGTACTTC.

A few counts support this clone. The V call is TRBV13, the J call TRBJ2-1, with 12 bases lining up with TRBD2. Germline V CDR1 and CDR2: PRHDT, FYEKMQ (reference sequence). Trimming removed 5 bases from V and 2 bases from J; junction bases left unmatched: 13. The CDR3 spans 19 residues. CDR3 residues: CASSPDAGLAGPTYNEQFF. In nucleotides, the CDR3 is TGTGCCAGCAGCCCAGATGCGGGACTAGCGGGTCCAACCTACAATGAGCAGTTCTTC.

The chain employs TRBV9 and TRBJ2-1; 8 bases line up with TRBD1. Germline CDR1 SGDLS, CDR2 YYNGEE. The ends lost 5 bases at V and 2 bases at J; junction bases unmatched: 6. The CDR3 covers 15 residues. The DNA for the CDR3 is TGTGCCAGCAGTGGGGGGACAGGAACCTACAATGAGCAGTTCTTC. Its protein product is CASSGGTGTYNEQFF.

The genes are TRBV19 and TRBJ1-2; D is unclear. V was shortened by 3 bases and J by 4 bases, with 21 bases between the two germline ends. The CDR3 has 17 residues. CDR1 LNHDA and CDR2 SQIVND come from the germline V gene (reference sequence). The CDR3 DNA follows: TGTGCCAGTAGTATCGAATACGGCGGCGCCTCGGTCTATGGCTACACCTTC. Residues: CASSIEYGGASVYGYTF.

On this clone: This clone may be a read error of a much larger clone one base away. The chain is built from TRBV4-1 and TRBJ1-6; 7 bases line up with TRBD1. The CDR3 is 16 amino acids. Germline values: CDR1 MGHRA, CDR2 YSYEKL. CDR3 loop: CASSQVAGTDNSPFHF. The DNA for the CDR3 is TGCGCCAGCAGCCAAGTGGCCGGGACAGATAATTCACCCTTCCACTTT.

The V and J genes are TRBV6-6 and TRBJ1-3, with 8 bases fitting TRBD1. Germline V lookup: CDR1 MNHNY, CDR2 SVGAGI (reference sequence). This CDR3 spans 15 amino acids. The J segment lost 6 bases and the V segment lost 2 bases, leaving 6 bases of the junction unmatched. The CDR3 here is CASSYGQGRENTIYF. In nucleotides, the CDR3 is TGTGCCAGCAGTTACGGACAGGGAAGGGAAAACACCATATATTTT.

The chain recombines TRBV5-1 with TRBJ1-4; D not resolved. CDR3 length: 14 amino acids. Germline V gives CDR1 SGHRS, CDR2 YFSETQ. V was pared by 2 bases and J by 4 bases, with 9 bases between. DNA for the CDR3: TGCGCCAGCAGCTTCTCCGGGGTTAATGAAAAACTGTTTTTT. Translating gives CASSFSGVNEKLFF.

V usage is TRBV12-5 and J usage is TRBJ2-2, with D uncertain. Deletions cut 2 bases from V and 6 bases from J, with 16 bases between. CDR3 size: 16 residues. Looked up from germline, CDR1 is LGHNT and CDR2 is FRNRAP. CDR3 in DNA: TGTGCTAGTGGTTTGCCGACCCGAGATGGGCCCGGGGAGCTGTTTTTT. Translating it yields CASGLPTRDGPGELFF.

The chain joins TRBV6-1 to TRBJ2-7; TRBD2 is a possible D gene (5 bases). CDR3 size: 14 residues. The ends were cut back, 2 bases at V and 0 bases at J, with 8 bases in the middle. Germline V gene sequence: CDR1 MNHNS, CDR2 SASEGT. In DNA, the CDR3 is TGTGCCAGCAGTGAACGGAGGAGCTCCTACGAGCAGTACTTC. Protein product: CASSERRSSYEQYF.